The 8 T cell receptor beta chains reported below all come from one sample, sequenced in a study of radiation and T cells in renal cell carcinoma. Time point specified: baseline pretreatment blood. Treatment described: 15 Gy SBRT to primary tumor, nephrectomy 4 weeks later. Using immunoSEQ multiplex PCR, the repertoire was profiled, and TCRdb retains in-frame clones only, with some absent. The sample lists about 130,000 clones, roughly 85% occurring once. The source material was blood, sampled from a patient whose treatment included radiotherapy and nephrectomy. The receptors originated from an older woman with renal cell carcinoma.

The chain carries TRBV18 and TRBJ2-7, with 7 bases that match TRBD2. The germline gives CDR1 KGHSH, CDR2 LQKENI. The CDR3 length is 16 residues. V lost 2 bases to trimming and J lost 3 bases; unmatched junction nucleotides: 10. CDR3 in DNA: TGTGCCAGCTCACCATGGGAGGGAGGCAGTGTCTACGAGCAGTACTTC. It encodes CASSPWEGGSVYEQYF.

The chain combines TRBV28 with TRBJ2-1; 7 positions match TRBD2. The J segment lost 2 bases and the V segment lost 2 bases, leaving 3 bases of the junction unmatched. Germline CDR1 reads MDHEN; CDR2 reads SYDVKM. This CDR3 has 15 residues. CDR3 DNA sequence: TGTGCCAGCAGTTTAGGGGAGGGTGCCTACAATGAGCAGTTCTTC. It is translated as CASSLGEGAYNEQFF.

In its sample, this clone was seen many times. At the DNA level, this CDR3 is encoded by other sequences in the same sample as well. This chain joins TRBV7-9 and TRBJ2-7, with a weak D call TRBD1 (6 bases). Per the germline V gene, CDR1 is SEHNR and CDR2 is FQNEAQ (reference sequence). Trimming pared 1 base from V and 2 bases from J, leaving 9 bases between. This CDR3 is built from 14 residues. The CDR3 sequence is CASSLGPGAYEQYF. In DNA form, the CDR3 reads TGTGCCAGCAGCTTAGGGCCAGGGGCCTACGAGCAGTACTTC.

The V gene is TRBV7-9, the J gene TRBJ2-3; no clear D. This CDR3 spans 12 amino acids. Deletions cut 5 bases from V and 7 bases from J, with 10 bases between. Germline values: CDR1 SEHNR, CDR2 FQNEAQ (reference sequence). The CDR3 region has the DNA TGTGCCAGCAGCCAAGGAACAAATACGCAGTATTTT. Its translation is CASSQGTNTQYF.

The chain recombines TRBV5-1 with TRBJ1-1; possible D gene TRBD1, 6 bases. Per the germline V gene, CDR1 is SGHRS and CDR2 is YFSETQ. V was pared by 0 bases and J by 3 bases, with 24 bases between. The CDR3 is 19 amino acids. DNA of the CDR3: TGCGCCAGCAGCTTGGAGGTTCGAGGGGGGCGGTTCAGGGACACTGAAGCTTTCTTT. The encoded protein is CASSLEVRGGRFRDTEAFF.

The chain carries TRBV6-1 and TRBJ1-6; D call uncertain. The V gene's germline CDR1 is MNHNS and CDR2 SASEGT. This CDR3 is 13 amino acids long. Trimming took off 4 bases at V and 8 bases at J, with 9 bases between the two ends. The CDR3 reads CASSAGNYSPLHF. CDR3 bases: TGTGCCAGCAGTGCGGGGAATTATTCACCCCTCCACTTT.

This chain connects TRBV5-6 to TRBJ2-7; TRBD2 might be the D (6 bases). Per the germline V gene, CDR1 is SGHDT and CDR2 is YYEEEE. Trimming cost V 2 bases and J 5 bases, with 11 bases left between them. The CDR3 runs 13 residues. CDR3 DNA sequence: TGTGCCAGCAGCTTATGGGGAGGCGACGAGCAGTACTTC. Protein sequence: CASSLWGGDEQYF.

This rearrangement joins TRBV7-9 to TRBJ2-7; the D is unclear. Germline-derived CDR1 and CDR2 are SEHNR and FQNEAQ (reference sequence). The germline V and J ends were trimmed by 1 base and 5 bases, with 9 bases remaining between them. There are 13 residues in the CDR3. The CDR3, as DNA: TGTGCCAGCAGCTTAGTTGGGGAAAACGAGCAGTACTTC. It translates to CASSLVGENEQYF.